A selection of T cell receptor beta chains follows, all from one sample in a study of cytomegalovirus exposure and HLA in healthy donors. Produced via immunoSEQ multiplex PCR; TCRdb's table is partial and in-frame only. The sample carries about 82,000 clones, over 65% recorded once. Specimen: PBMCs. The receptors were gathered from a man aged 45-60 years in good health and CMV-seronegative. The CDR3 runs from the conserved cysteine through the conserved F or W. Only some rows state a clone size, as once, few, many or a class for expanded clones.

clone size | J gene | V gene | CDR3 protein
- | TRBJ2-7 | TRBV11-2 | CASGTSTGSGYEQYF
- | TRBJ2-3 | TRBV6-4 | CASRARDRSTDTQYF
- | TRBJ2-3 | TRBV14 | CASSLGQGAHTQYF
- | TRBJ1-2 | TRBV5-4 | CASSLEPNGGYTF
- | TRBJ1-1 | TRBV6-6 | CASSGGGRAGTEAFF
few | TRBJ2-3 | TRBV5-6 | CASSLVAGGNTQYF
- | TRBJ2-2 | TRBV21-1 | CASSKGAGNTGELFF
- | TRBJ1-4 | TRBV10-3 | CATRRGGGATNEKLFF
- | TRBJ1-2 | TRBV10-2 | CASSEFFNRAFNYGYTF
- | TRBJ2-7 | TRBV6-5 | CASSYGGGGGYEQYF
- | TRBJ2-7 | TRBV5-1 | CASSPEPGWQEQYF
- | TRBJ1-3 | TRBV2 | CASTLDVDSVSGNTIYF
- | TRBJ2-7 | TRBV7-7 | CASSATARSYEQYF
- | TRBJ2-3 | TRBV5-8 | CASSLTKGLSTDTQYF
- | TRBJ2-3 | TRBV9 | CASSGPGQGVNTQYF
- | TRBJ1-5 | TRBV10-1 | CASHRFNQPQHF
- | TRBJ2-7 | TRBV2 | CASSEALRQVEYF
- | TRBJ1-2 | TRBV7-2 | CASSPQGSHGYTF
- | TRBJ2-1 | TRBV4-3 | CASSQAGINEQFF
- | TRBJ1-1 | TRBV7-8 | CASSLVLDSKAFF
few | TRBJ1-2 | TRBV4-3 | CASSQGVRQAAGYTF
- | TRBJ1-4 | TRBV11-2 | CASSLVDRGNEKLFF
- | TRBJ1-1 | TRBV2 | CASSERQGTEAFF
few | TRBJ2-2 | TRBV11-2 | CASSPMTGQNTGELFF
- | TRBJ2-5 | TRBV6-5 | CASSADRGEETQYF
few | TRBJ2-7 | TRBV4-1 | CASSQWGQGPYEQYF
- | TRBJ1-4 | TRBV19 | CASAPGQNNEKLFF
medium-sized | TRBJ1-1 | TRBV5-6 | CASSFAGLRTEAFF
few | TRBJ2-7 | TRBV19 | CASSSRVTRSYEQYF
- | TRBJ2-7 | TRBV18 | CASSPRQGGYEQYF
- | TRBJ2-5 | TRBV9 | CASSVNPREETQYF
- | TRBJ2-5 | TRBV11-3 | CASSLGPPAGGGETQYF
- | TRBJ2-1 | TRBV7-8 | CASSFRQGVGNEQFF
- | TRBJ2-7 | TRBV7-3 | CASSQLAGGIYEQYF
- | TRBJ1-2 | TRBV29-1 | CSVEPPGQYGYTF
- | TRBJ1-3 | TRBV7-8 | CASSRGTYTGNTIYF
- | TRBJ2-1 | TRBV7-9 | CASTRRAVPYNEQFF
- | TRBJ2-2 | TRBV5-1 | CASSAQGSSTGELFF
- | TRBJ2-7 | TRBV5-1 | CASSLDGQPYEQYF
- | TRBJ2-7 | TRBV10-3 | CAISHTTGEQYF
- | TRBJ2-3 | TRBV7-2 | CASLGHERYTQYF
few | TRBJ2-7 | TRBV4-2 | CASSQDQGSPGEQYF
- | TRBJ2-7 | TRBV7-2 | CASSLRNEQYF
once | TRBJ2-3 | TRBV4-1 | CASSQGGPGGSAGDTQYF
- | TRBJ1-4 | TRBV7-9 | CASSLGLAEKLFF
- | TRBJ1-2 | TRBV19 | CASGDRDSYGYTF
few | TRBJ2-3 | TRBV5-8 | CASSLGQGITDTQYF